This T cell receptor (beta chain) was recorded in a study of blood T cell repertoires in COVID-19. Study at large: Whether acute or convalescent, the COVID-19 samples came from the United States, Italy and Spain. Sample material is recorded as cDNA or gDNA derived from T cells, B-cell-depleted T cells, or PBMCs.

The CDR3 is 15 amino acids. Germline CDR1 is LGHDT and CDR2 is YNNKEL (reference sequence). V lost 6 bases and J lost 0, with 14 bases in between. Data came from immunoSEQ multiplex PCR; TCRdb stores just in-frame clones and leaves some out. The repertoire holds approximately 240,000 clones, with roughly three quarters as singletons. The receptor's source is a woman in her thirties or forties with active or convalescent COVID-19. The sequenced material came from peripheral blood. The V gene is TRBV3-1 (or the pseudogene TRBV3-2), the J gene TRBJ1-1; possible D gene TRBD1, 6 bases. The CDR3: CASRGGASLNTEAFF. In DNA form, the CDR3 reads TGTGCCAGCAGGGGGGGGGCCTCCCTGAACACTGAAGCTTTCTTT.